Presented here are 24 T cell receptor beta chains from one specimen sequenced in a study of shared clonotypes between healthy human individuals. As defined, naive CD8 cells were CD45RO-negative and positively selected for CCR7, with terminally differentiated effector memory CD45RA+ cells excluded. Only in-frame clones appear in the TCRdb table, and some are missing; sequencing was by immunoSEQ multiplex PCR. The table includes 1.5 million to 2.5 million clones, approximately 95% detected once. The source material was naive CD8+ T cells sorted from blood. The receptors shown here come from a man younger than 30 in good health.

The chain carries TRBV9 and TRBJ2-1, with a weak D call TRBD2 (6 bases). The CDR3 loop spans 16 amino acids. Trimming took off 3 bases at V and 4 bases at J, with 17 bases between the two ends. The germline V gene encodes CDR1 SGDLS and CDR2 YYNGEE. The DNA of the CDR3 is TGTGCCAGCAGCGAGAAGGACTACGAGGTATACAATGAGCAGTTCTTC. This encodes CASSEKDYEVYNEQFF.

This rearrangement joins TRBV6-5 to TRBJ2-1; 12 bases match TRBD2. J gave up 7 bases and V 6 bases, and 7 bases lay outside the gene matches. The CDR3 extends over 15 amino acids. The germline V gene encodes CDR1 MNHEY and CDR2 SVGAGI. The CDR3 sequence: CASSPGLAGKNEQFF. DNA of the CDR3: TGTGCCAGCAGCCCCGGACTAGCGGGAAAAAATGAGCAGTTCTTC.

CDR3 DNA sequence: TGTGCCAGCAATTTTATCCCTCGGGACTTTCAGGAGACCCAGTACTTC. It yields the protein CASNFIPRDFQETQYF. The rearrangement uses TRBV28 and TRBJ2-5; maybe TRBD2 (6 bases). Germline V gives CDR1 MDHEN, CDR2 SYDVKM. Trimming took off 7 bases at V and 5 bases at J, with 23 bases between the two ends. This CDR3 is built from 16 residues.

The genes are TRBV4-1 and TRBJ1-6, with TRBD1 identical over 10 bases. Germline assignment: CDR1 MGHRA and CDR2 YSYEKL. This CDR3 comprises 17 residues. The V segment lost 2 bases and the J segment 9 bases; nucleotides outside the gene matches: 10. The CDR3 sequence is CASSQSLDRGSGSPLHF. CDR3 coding DNA: TGCGCCAGCAGCCAATCCTTGGACAGGGGGTCGGGTTCACCCCTCCACTTT.

With respect to this clone: The identical CDR3 is also encoded by other nucleotide sequences in the sample. This chain links TRBV28 with TRBJ1-2, with D unresolved. CDR3 length: 14 amino acids. V lost 2 bases and J 3 bases, leaving 10 bases between the germline ends. The germline V gene encodes CDR1 MDHEN and CDR2 SYDVKM. The CDR3 loop is CASSLRGEDYGYTF. CDR3 bases: TGTGCCAGCAGTTTACGGGGTGAGGACTATGGCTACACCTTC.

The chain has TRBV28 and TRBJ2-3; 12 bases are shared with TRBD2. Germline trimming cut 1 base from V and 3 bases from J; bases unmatched to any gene: 8. Per the germline V gene, CDR1 is MDHEN and CDR2 is SYDVKM. The CDR3 covers 18 residues. The DNA of the CDR3 is TGTGCCAGCAGTTTATTAGGGCTAGCGGGGGGGGTTACAGATACGCAGTATTTT. It is translated as CASSLLGLAGGVTDTQYF.

V usage is TRBV4-1 and J usage is TRBJ2-7, with D possibly matching TRBD1 (6 bases). This CDR3 comprises 17 residues. Per the germline V gene, CDR1 is MGHRA and CDR2 is YSYEKL. V was clipped by 1 base and J by 6 bases, with 22 bases between them. CDR3 amino acids: CASSQGIIRGTVGEQYF. CDR3 DNA: TGCGCCAGCAGCCAAGGCATCATTAGGGGGACGGTGGGCGAGCAGTACTTC.

The CDR3 loop is CASSELAGGPYEQFF. The CDR3 DNA reads TGTGCCAGCAGTGAACTAGCGGGAGGGCCCTATGAGCAGTTCTTC. The chain combines TRBV27 with TRBJ2-1, with 13 positions matching TRBD2. The CDR3 is 15 residues long. The trim removed 5 bases at V and 8 bases at J, leaving 6 bases unmatched. CDR1 and CDR2 from the germline V gene are MNHEY and SMNVEV (reference sequence).

The sample holds one count of this clone. The chain couples TRBV19 to TRBJ2-1; perhaps TRBD2 as D (6 bases). V lost 7 bases, J lost 3 bases, and 13 bases lay in between. The germline CDR1 and CDR2 sequences are LNHDA and SQIVND (reference sequence). The length of the CDR3 is 14 residues. Here the CDR3 reads CASMDGSFYNEQFF. CDR3 bases: TGTGCCAGTATGGACGGGAGTTTCTACAATGAGCAGTTCTTC. Full variable domain (rest looked up from reference TRBV19 and TRBJ2-1): DGGITQSPKYLFRKEGQNVTLSCEQNLNHDAMYWYRQDPGQGLRLIYYSQIVNDFQKGDIAEGYSVSREKKESFPLTVTSAQKNPTAFYLCASMDGSFYNEQFFGPGTRLTVL.

The chain joins TRBV11-2 to TRBJ2-3; D call uncertain. In germline, CDR1 is SGHAT, CDR2 FQNNGV. The CDR3 has 16 amino acids. The V end lost 3 bases, the J end lost 2 bases, and 15 bases lay between the germline ends. For the CDR3, the DNA is TGTGCCAGCAGCTTTTTAGAGAGGAGCCCCACAGATACGCAGTATTTT. This codes for CASSFLERSPTDTQYF. Full variable domain (missing parts from reference TRBV11-2 and TRBJ2-3): EAGVAQSPRYKIIEKRQSVAFWCNPISGHATLYWYQQILGQGPKLLIQFQNNGVVDDSQLPKDRFSAERLKGVDSTLKIQPAKLEDSAVYLCASSFLERSPTDTQYFGPGTRLTVL.

The chain combines TRBV7-3 with TRBJ1-1; D remains ambiguous. The CDR3 runs to 14 residues. Germline V gives CDR1 SGHTA, CDR2 FQGTGA. The ends were cut back, 5 bases at V and 0 bases at J, with 10 bases in the middle. This CDR3 is CASSTGHMNTEAFF. As DNA, the CDR3 is TGTGCCAGCAGCACCGGGCACATGAACACTGAAGCTTTCTTT.

The sample holds one count of this clone. The rearrangement links TRBV11-2 to TRBJ1-1, with D unclear. CDR3 size: 15 residues. The germline V and J ends were trimmed by 4 bases and 1 base, with 13 bases remaining between them. Germline CDR1 reads SGHAT; CDR2 reads FQNNGV. The chain's CDR3 is CASSSSHAENTEAFF. CDR3 DNA: TGTGCCAGCAGCTCTTCGCACGCCGAGAACACTGAAGCTTTCTTT.

The chain uses TRBV28 and TRBJ1-1; the D is unclear. Trimming shortened V by 6 bases and J by 8 bases, and 13 bases separated the two germline ends. CDR1 MDHEN and CDR2 SYDVKM come from the germline V gene. This CDR3 spans 12 amino acids. The CDR3 region is CASRNSGDEAFF. CDR3 in DNA: TGTGCCAGCAGGAATTCAGGAGACGAAGCTTTCTTT.

The V call is TRBV27, the J call TRBJ1-2, with 8 positions matching TRBD1. The germline V gene has CDR1 MNHEY and CDR2 SMNVEV (reference sequence). V was pared by 4 bases and J by 7 bases, with 5 bases of the junction left unmatched. The CDR3 length is 13 residues. The CDR3 nucleotides are TGTGCCAGCAGTTACTTACAGGGGGGTGGCTACACCTTC. This translates into CASSYLQGGGYTF.

CDR3 nucleotides: TGTGCCAGCAGCCCGGGGGTGGGGCATGGTTACGAGCAGTACTTC. Amino acid sequence: CASSPGVGHGYEQYF. The chain employs TRBV5-8 and TRBJ2-7; possibly TRBD2 for D (6 bases). The germline gives CDR1 SGHTS, CDR2 YDEGEE. The CDR3 spans 15 residues. With 4 bases removed from V and 4 bases from J, the gap between germline ends came to 18 bases.

The chain employs TRBV28 and TRBJ2-7, with D possibly being TRBD1 (6 bases). The CDR3 consists of 14 residues. V was shortened by 2 bases and J by 3 bases, with 11 bases between the two germline ends. Germline V gene sequence: CDR1 MDHEN, CDR2 SYDVKM. The CDR3 coding sequence is TGTGCCAGCAGTTTAGGGACACTAGGCTACGAGCAGTACTTC. This translates into CASSLGTLGYEQYF.

This chain connects TRBV4-3 to TRBJ2-7; 9 bases map to TRBD1. Unmatched junction bases numbered 6, after V lost 1 base and J lost 5 bases. The CDR3 length is 15 residues. The germline CDR1 and CDR2 sequences are LGHNA and YSLEER. CDR3 loop: CASSQGTGGADEQYF. For the CDR3, the DNA is TGCGCCAGCAGCCAAGGAACAGGGGGCGCGGACGAGCAGTACTTC.

J is TRBJ1-4 and V is TRBV10-2; no clear D. The V gene lost 6 bases and the J gene lost 0 bases, with 5 bases spanning the gap. The CDR3 is made up of 13 amino acids. CDR1 is WSHSY and CDR2 is SAAADI in the germline V gene. The CDR3 is CASRDSTNEKLFF. The CDR3 DNA is TGCGCCAGCAGGGACTCAACTAATGAAAAACTGTTTTTT.

This chain uses TRBV2 with TRBJ1-1, with unresolved D. The CDR3 has 12 residues. The germline V gene encodes CDR1 SNHLY and CDR2 FYNNEI. Trimming pared 5 bases from V and 11 bases from J, leaving 15 bases between. The CDR3 spells CASSPDEPQAFF. Here the CDR3 DNA reads TGTGCCAGCAGTCCGGACGAACCGCAGGCTTTCTTT.

The V call is TRBV30, the J call TRBJ2-7; TRBD2 is a possible D gene (6 bases). The CDR3 is 13 residues long. The germline CDR1 and CDR2 sequences are GTSNPN and SVGIG (reference sequence). The ends were cut back, 5 bases at V and 1 base at J, with 12 bases in the middle. CDR3 bases: TGTGCCTGGGGGCTGCGGGAATCCTACGAGCAGTACTTC. Translating it yields CAWGLRESYEQYF.

The table lists this clone with a count of one. The gene calls are TRBV25-1 and TRBJ1-2, with 8 bases fitting TRBD1. CDR1 MGHDK and CDR2 SYGVNS come from the germline V gene. The CDR3 spans 14 residues. With V trimmed by 0 bases and J by 5 bases, 2 bases remained unmatched. This CDR3 reads CASSEYGQGYGYTF. Here the CDR3 DNA reads TGTGCCAGCAGTGAATATGGACAGGGTTATGGCTACACCTTC.

The V call is TRBV10-2, the J call TRBJ2-7; D gene uncertain. The CDR3 consists of 13 residues. V shed 10 bases and J shed 3 bases, with 16 bases lying between them. Germline CDR1 and CDR2: WSHSY and SAAADI. CDR3 sequence (DNA): TGCGCCACAAAAGAGGTTAGAAGCTACGAGCAGTACTTC. Amino acids: CATKEVRSYEQYF.

The chain uses TRBV4-1 and TRBJ2-3; possible D gene TRBD1, 5 bases. Germline assignment: CDR1 MGHRA and CDR2 YSYEKL. The CDR3 runs 15 residues. V was trimmed by 2 bases and J by 0 bases, leaving 9 bases between them. The CDR3 sequence is CASSQTQGSTDTQYF. The DNA for the CDR3 is TGCGCCAGCAGCCAAACCCAGGGAAGCACAGATACGCAGTATTTT.

The chain uses TRBV10-3 and TRBJ1-1; D not resolved. With 2 bases removed from V and 2 bases from J, the gap between germline ends came to 9 bases. From germline, CDR1 is ENHRY and CDR2 SYGVKD. CDR3 length: 14 amino acids. The CDR3 loop reads CAISEPAENTEAFF. The CDR3 DNA sequence: TGTGCCATCAGTGAGCCTGCGGAAAACACTGAAGCTTTCTTT.